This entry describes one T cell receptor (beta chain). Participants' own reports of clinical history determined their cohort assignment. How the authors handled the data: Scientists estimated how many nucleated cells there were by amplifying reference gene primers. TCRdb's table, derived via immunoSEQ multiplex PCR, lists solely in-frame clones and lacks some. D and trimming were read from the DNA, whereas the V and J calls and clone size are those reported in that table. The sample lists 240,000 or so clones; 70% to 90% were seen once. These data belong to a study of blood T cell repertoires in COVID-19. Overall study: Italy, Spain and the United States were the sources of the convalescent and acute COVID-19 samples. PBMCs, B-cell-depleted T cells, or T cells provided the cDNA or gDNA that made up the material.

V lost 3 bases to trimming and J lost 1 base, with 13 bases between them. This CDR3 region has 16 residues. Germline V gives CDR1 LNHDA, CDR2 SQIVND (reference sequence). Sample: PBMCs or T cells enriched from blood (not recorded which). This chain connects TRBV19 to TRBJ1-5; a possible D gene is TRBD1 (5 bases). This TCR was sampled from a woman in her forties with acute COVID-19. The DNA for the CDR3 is TGTGCCAGTAGTATCGAGCAGGGAAGAAGCAATCAGCCCCAGCATTTT. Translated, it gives CASSIEQGRSNQPQHF. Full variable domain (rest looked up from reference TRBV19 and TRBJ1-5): DGGITQSPKYLFRKEGQNVTLSCEQNLNHDAMYWYRQDPGQGLRLIYYSQIVNDFQKGDIAEGYSVSREKKESFPLTVTSAQKNPTAFYLCASSIEQGRSNQPQHFGDGTRLSIL.